This T cell receptor beta chain emerged from a study of shared T cell receptors in the human thymus. Some clones are missing from TCRdb's copy, which holds only in-frame ones; the method was immunoSEQ multiplex PCR. This sample yields 640,000 or so clones, of which about 87% are seen a single time; 0.0094% belongs to the top ten. The CDR3 extends over 14 amino acids. The germline CDR1 and CDR2 sequences are SQVTM and ANQGSEA. Trimming removed 1 base from V and 3 bases from J; junction bases left unmatched: 2. These data also formed part of another study, on human thymus T cells. That study adds: Surgeons resected thymus tissue during corrective heart surgery. Biased V and J segment usage appeared in thymus and peripheral blood.

V usage is TRBV29-1 and J usage is TRBJ2-3; 9 bases agree with TRBD1. The sequenced sample was thymocytes. This clonotype was obtained from a boy under three years old with a congenital heart defect. The CDR3 nucleotides read TGCAGCGTTGAAGGGACAGGGGTAACAGATACGCAGTATTTT. It yields the protein CSVEGTGVTDTQYF.